These T cell receptor beta chains were read from a single sample in a study of blood T cell repertoires in COVID-19. The assay was immunoSEQ multiplex PCR, and TCRdb's table has in-frame clones only and misses some. The data show about 180,000 clones, with approximately 85% seen just once and roughly 9% held by the top ten. The sample comprised PBMCs or T cells enriched from blood (not recorded which). The receptors were sampled from a woman aged 18-29 years who had recovered from COVID-19. Both conserved end residues are trimmed from each CDR3. D genes are given only for firm matches.

cdr3_length: 13
d_call: NA
j_call: TRBJ2-3
v_call: TRBV24-1
cdr3_aa: ATSDSPGFTDTQY

cdr3_length: 11
d_call: TRBD1
j_call: TRBJ1-1
v_call: TRBV28
cdr3_aa: ASSFRGHTEAF

cdr3_length: 13
d_call: NA
j_call: TRBJ2-3
v_call: TRBV10-3
cdr3_aa: AISESEANTDTQY

cdr3_length: 13
d_call: TRBD1
j_call: TRBJ1-5
v_call: TRBV19
cdr3_aa: ASSLTGANNHPQH

cdr3_length: 15
d_call: TRBD1
j_call: TRBJ2-6
v_call: TRBV27
cdr3_aa: ASRFGTGASGANVLT

cdr3_length: 15
d_call: TRBD2
j_call: TRBJ2-3
v_call: TRBV10-3
cdr3_aa: AIRTSGPQGSTDTQY

cdr3_length: 12
d_call: NA
j_call: TRBJ1-6
v_call: TRBV5-1
cdr3_aa: ASSPRGGGSPLH

cdr3_length: 14
d_call: TRBD2
j_call: TRBJ2-1
v_call: TRBV7-2
cdr3_aa: ASSSTSGRTHNEQF

cdr3_length: 12
d_call: NA
j_call: TRBJ1-1
v_call: TRBV19
cdr3_aa: ATSDSPWGTEAF

cdr3_length: 13
d_call: NA
j_call: TRBJ2-1
v_call: TRBV28
cdr3_aa: ASQAGHSSYNEQF

cdr3_length: 10
d_call: NA
j_call: TRBJ1-1
v_call: TRBV30
cdr3_aa: APGREVSAAF

cdr3_length: 12
d_call: NA
j_call: TRBJ1-2
v_call: TRBV28
cdr3_aa: ASSLSAGATGYT

cdr3_length: 16
d_call: TRBD1
j_call: TRBJ2-3
v_call: TRBV11-2
cdr3_aa: ASSLVGTGATHTDTQY

cdr3_length: 13
d_call: NA
j_call: TRBJ1-6
v_call: TRBV2
cdr3_aa: ASTTNGDGNSPLH

cdr3_length: 12
d_call: NA
j_call: TRBJ1-6
v_call: TRBV2
cdr3_aa: ASKSWADNSPLH